This TCR beta chain was identified during a study of control samples from healthy donors and cancer patients. Trimming took 1 base from V and 5 from J; bases not matched to a gene: 7. The CDR3 spans 15 residues. Germline V gene sequence: CDR1 SGHNT, CDR2 YYREEE (reference sequence). Measured with immunoSEQ multiplex PCR; TCRdb has only the in-frame clones, and not every one. The sample lists 120,000 to 150,000 clones, approximately 94% occurring once. This clone occurred once. V usage is TRBV5-4 and J usage is TRBJ1-2; TRBD1 agrees at 8 bases. The source material was blood. This clonotype was obtained from a man aged 40-55 years in good health. The CDR3 nucleotides read TGTGCCAGCAGCTTGTCAGGGGGCGGAAGGTATGGCTACACCTTC. As protein: CASSLSGGGRYGYTF.